The present T cell receptor beta chain was sequenced within a study of blood T cell repertoires in COVID-19. Study in general: There were acute and convalescent COVID-19 samples, and they came from the United States, Italy and Spain.

Germline V CDR1 and CDR2: MGHDK, SYGVNS. Trimming took off 3 bases at V and 7 bases at J, with 16 bases between the two ends. The CDR3 is 15 residues long. This clone was recorded only once. In the authors' methods: Cell counts per sample came from amplifying reference gene primers. Measured with immunoSEQ multiplex PCR; TCRdb has only the in-frame clones, and not every one. The D gene and trimming were derived from the DNA, and the V and J assignments and clone size from that table. The profile shows some 220,000 clones, roughly 75% of them singletons. The chain recombines TRBV25-1 with TRBJ1-3; D uncertain. Source material: peripheral blood. The source is a woman in her 70s with acute or convalescent COVID-19. In DNA, the CDR3 is TGTGCCAGCAGTGAGCGAAGAGGAGACCGGAACACCATATATTTT. This translates into CASSERRGDRNTIYF.